This T cell receptor (beta chain) is drawn from a study of T cell responses to AZD1222 COVID-19 vaccine. General observations from the study: White British people made up most donors, females outnumbered males, and clonal diversity was possibly underestimated. Rises in breadth and depth of Spike-specific TCRs came after two AZD1222 doses.

Using immunoSEQ multiplex PCR, the repertoire was profiled, and TCRdb retains in-frame clones only, with some absent. The sample shows roughly 150,000 clones, around 90% of them seen only once. As concerns this clone: Its antigen is not known. At the DNA level, this CDR3 is encoded by other sequences in the same sample as well.

The germline CDR1 and CDR2 sequences are LGHNA and YNFKEQ. The CDR3 runs 12 residues. Deletions cut 0 bases from V and 5 bases from J, with 4 bases between. The chain joins TRBV4-2 to TRBJ2-5; the D is unclear. The TCR comes from an adult who received the AZD1222 COVID-19 vaccine. The sample in question was peripheral blood, obtained 28 days after the second AZD1222 dose. The CDR3 DNA reads as TGTGCCAGCAGCCAAGATCGGGAGACCCAGTACTTC. Its translation is CASSQDRETQYF.